The clone carrying this T cell receptor (beta chain) was seen only a few times. Its specificity is not known. MiXCR, applied by TCRdb to the reads, yields one record per CDR3 protein. The data hold about 770,000 distinct CDR3 sequences, with around 29% observed a single time. The data are from a study of T cell repertoires in cytomegalovirus infection. The V and J ends lost 8 bases and 2 bases respectively, with 16 bases between them. From germline, CDR1 is MNHNS and CDR2 SASEGT. The CDR3 spans 14 residues. The receptor was derived from a human donor in good health (CMV status not recorded). Some clones in this sample may be carry-over from other donors' samples. The J gene is TRBJ2-7, the V gene TRBV6-1; weak D call: TRBD2 (7 bases). The source material was cultured CD8+ T cells from PBMCs, sampled from culture after CMV antigen stimulation. CDR3 loop: CASSVGGGTYEQYF. The CDR3 DNA reads as TGTGCCAGCTCGGTAGGGGGGGGCACCTACGAGCAGTACTTC.